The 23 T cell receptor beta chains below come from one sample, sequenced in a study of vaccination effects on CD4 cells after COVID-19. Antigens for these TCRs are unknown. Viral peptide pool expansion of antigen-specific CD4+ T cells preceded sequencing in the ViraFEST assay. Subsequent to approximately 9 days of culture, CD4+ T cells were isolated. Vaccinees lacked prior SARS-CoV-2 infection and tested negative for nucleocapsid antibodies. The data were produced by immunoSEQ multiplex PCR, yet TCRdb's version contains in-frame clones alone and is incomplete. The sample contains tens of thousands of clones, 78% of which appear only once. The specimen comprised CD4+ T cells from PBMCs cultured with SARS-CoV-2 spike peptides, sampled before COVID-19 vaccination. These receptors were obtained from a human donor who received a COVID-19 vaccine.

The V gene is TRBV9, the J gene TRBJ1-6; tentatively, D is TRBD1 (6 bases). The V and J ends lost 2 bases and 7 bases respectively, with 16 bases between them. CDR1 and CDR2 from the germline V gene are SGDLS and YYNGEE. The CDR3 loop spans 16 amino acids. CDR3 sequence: CASSVQGYGGNSPLHF. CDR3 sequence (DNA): TGTGCCAGCAGCGTCCAGGGGTACGGGGGAAATTCACCCCTCCACTTT.

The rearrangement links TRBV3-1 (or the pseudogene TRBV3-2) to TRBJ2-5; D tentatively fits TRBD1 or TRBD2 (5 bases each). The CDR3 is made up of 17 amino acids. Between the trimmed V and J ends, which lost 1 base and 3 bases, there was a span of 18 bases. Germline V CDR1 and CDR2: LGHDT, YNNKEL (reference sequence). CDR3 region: CASSQVGPGPEKETQYF. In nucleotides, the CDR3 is TGTGCCAGCAGCCAAGTTGGCCCGGGGCCAGAAAAAGAGACCCAGTACTTC.

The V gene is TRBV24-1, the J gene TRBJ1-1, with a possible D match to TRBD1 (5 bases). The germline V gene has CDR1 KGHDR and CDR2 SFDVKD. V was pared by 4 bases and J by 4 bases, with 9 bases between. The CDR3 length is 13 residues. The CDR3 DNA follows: TGTGCCACCAGTGAGCCGGGGGGCACTGAAGCTTTCTTT. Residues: CATSEPGGTEAFF.

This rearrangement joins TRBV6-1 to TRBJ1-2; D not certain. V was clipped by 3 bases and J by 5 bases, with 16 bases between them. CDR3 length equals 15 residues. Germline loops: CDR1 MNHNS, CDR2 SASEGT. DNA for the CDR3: TGTGCCAGCAGTGAGAACAAAAACGGAGGGTATGGCTACACCTTC. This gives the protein CASSENKNGGYGYTF.

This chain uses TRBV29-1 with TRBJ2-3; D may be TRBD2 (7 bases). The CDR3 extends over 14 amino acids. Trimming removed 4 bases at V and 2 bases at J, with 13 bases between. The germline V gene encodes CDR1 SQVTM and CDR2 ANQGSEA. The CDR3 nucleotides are TGCAGCGTTGCTGGCGGGGGCACCACAGATACGCAGTATTTT. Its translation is CSVAGGGTTDTQYF.

CDR3 sequence: CASSLSLAQPGTDTQYF. CDR3 nucleotides: TGTGCCAGCAGCTTATCTCTTGCCCAACCGGGCACAGATACGCAGTATTTT. The chain uses TRBV7-3 and TRBJ2-3; unclear D gene. The germline gives CDR1 SGHTA, CDR2 FQGTGA. The CDR3 sequence is 17 residues long. V lost 2 bases, J lost 1 base, and 16 bases lay in between.

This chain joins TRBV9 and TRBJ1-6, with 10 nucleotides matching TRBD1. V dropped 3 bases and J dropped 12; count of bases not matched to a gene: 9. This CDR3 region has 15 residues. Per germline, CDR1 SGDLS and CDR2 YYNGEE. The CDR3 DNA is TGTGCCAGCAGCGGACGGACAGGGGGTCGCGTACCCCTCCACTTT. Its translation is CASSGRTGGRVPLHF.

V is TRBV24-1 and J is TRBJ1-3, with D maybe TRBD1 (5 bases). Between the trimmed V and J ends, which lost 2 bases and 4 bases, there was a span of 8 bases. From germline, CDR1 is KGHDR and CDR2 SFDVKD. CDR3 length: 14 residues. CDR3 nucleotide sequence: TGTGCCACCAGTGATTCTGGGACCGGAAACACCATATATTTT. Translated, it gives CATSDSGTGNTIYF.

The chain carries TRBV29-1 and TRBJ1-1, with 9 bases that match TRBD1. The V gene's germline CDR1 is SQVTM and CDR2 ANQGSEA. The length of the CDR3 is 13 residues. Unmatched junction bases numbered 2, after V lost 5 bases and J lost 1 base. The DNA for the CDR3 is TGCAGCGTTTGGGACAGGGAGAACACTGAAGCTTTCTTT. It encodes CSVWDRENTEAFF.

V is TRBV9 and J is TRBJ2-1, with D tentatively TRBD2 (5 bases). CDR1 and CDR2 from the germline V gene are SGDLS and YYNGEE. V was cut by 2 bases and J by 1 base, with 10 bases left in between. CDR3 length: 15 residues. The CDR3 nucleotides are TGTGCCAGCAGCGTCGTCCCGGGATCCTACAATGAGCAGTTCTTC. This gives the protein CASSVVPGSYNEQFF. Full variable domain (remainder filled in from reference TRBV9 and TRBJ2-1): DSGVTQTPKHLITATGQRVTLRCSPRSGDLSVYWYQQSLDQGLQFLIQYYNGEERAKGNILERFSAQQFPDLHSELNLSSLELGDSALYFCASSVVPGSYNEQFFGPGTRLTVL.

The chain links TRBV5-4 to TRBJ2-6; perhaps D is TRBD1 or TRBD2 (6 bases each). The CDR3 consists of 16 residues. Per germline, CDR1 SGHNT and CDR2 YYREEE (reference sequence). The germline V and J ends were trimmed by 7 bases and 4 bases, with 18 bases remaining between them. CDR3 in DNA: TGTGCCAGCGCCCCTTTGGGGGCGGGGGGGGCCAACGTCCTGACTTTC. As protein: CASAPLGAGGANVLTF. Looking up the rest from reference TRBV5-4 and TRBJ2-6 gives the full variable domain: ETGVTQSPTHLIKTRGQQVTLRCSSQSGHNTVSWYQQALGQGPQFIFQYYREEENGRGNFPPRFSGLQFPNYSSELNVNALELDDSALYLCASAPLGAGGANVLTFGAGSRLTVL.

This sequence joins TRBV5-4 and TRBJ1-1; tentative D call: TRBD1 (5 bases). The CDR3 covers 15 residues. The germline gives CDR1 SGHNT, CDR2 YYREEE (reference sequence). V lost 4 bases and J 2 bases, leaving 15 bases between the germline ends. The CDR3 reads CASSNRQNFNTEAFF. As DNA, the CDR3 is TGTGCCAGCAGCAACAGACAGAATTTTAACACTGAAGCTTTCTTT. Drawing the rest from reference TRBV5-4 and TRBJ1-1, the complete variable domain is ETGVTQSPTHLIKTRGQQVTLRCSSQSGHNTVSWYQQALGQGPQFIFQYYREEENGRGNFPPRFSGLQFPNYSSELNVNALELDDSALYLCASSNRQNFNTEAFFGQGTRLTVV.

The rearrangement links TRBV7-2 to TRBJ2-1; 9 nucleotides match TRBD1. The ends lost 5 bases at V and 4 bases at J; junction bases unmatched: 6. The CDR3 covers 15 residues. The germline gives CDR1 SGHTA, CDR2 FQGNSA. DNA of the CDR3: TGTGCCAGCAGCCTGCTGGGGACAGGGTACAATGAGCAGTTCTTC. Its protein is CASSLLGTGYNEQFF. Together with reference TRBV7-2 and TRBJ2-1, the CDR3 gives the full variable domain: GAGVSQSPSNKVTEKGKDVELRCDPISGHTALYWYRQSLGQGLEFLIYFQGNSAPDKSGLPSDRFSAERTGGSVSTLTIQRTQQEDSAVYLCASSLLGTGYNEQFFGPGTRLTVL.

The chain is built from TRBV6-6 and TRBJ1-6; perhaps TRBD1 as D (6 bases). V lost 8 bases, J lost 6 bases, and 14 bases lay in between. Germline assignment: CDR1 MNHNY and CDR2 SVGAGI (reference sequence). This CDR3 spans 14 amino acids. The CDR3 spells CASRGAGSNSPLHF. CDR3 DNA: TGTGCCAGCCGGGGGGCAGGAAGTAATTCACCCCTCCACTTT.

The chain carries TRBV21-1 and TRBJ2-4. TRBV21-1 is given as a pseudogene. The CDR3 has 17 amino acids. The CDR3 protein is CASSAGRTALAKNIQYF. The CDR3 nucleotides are TGTGCCAGCAGCGCGGGACGGACAGCCTTAGCCAAAAACATTCAGTACTTC.

CDR3 residues: CASSIVGRETQYF. CDR3 in DNA: TGTGCCAGTAGTATAGTGGGGCGAGAGACCCAGTACTTC. V is TRBV19 and J is TRBJ2-5; the D gene is possibly TRBD1 (5 bases). V was cut by 1 base and J by 4 bases, with 7 bases left in between. Germline V gene data show CDR1 as LNHDA and CDR2 as SQIVND (reference sequence). The CDR3 runs 13 residues.

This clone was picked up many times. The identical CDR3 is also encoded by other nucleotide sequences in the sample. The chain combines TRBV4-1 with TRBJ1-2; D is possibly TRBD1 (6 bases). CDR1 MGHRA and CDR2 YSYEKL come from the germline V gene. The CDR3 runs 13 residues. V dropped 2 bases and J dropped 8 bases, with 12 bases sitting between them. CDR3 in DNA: TGCGCCAGCAGCCAAAGGGGGGAACGAGGCTACACCTTC. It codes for CASSQRGERGYTF.

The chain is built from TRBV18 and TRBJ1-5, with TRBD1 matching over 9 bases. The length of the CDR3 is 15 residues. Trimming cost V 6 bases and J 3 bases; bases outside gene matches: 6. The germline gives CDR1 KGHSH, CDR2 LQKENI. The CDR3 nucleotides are TGTGCCAGCTCCCCGGGACAGGGCTTCAATCAGCCCCAGCATTTT. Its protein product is CASSPGQGFNQPQHF.

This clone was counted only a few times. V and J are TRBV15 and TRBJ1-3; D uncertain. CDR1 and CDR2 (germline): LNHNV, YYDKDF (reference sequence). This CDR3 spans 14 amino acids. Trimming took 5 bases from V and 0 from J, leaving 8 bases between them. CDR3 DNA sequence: TGTGCCACCAGCTACACAACCTCTGGAAACACCATATATTTT. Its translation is CATSYTTSGNTIYF.

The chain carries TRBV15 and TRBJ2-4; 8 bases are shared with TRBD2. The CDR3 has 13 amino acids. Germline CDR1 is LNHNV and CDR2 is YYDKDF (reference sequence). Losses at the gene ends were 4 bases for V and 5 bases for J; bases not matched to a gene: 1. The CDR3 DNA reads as TGTGCCACCAGCAAAGCGGGGGAAAACATTCAGTACTTC. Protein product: CATSKAGENIQYF.

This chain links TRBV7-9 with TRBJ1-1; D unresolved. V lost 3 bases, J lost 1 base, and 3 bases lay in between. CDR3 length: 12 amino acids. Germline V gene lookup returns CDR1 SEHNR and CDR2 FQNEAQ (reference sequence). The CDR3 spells CASSFQNTEAFF. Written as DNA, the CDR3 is TGTGCCAGCAGCTTCCAGAACACTGAAGCTTTCTTT.

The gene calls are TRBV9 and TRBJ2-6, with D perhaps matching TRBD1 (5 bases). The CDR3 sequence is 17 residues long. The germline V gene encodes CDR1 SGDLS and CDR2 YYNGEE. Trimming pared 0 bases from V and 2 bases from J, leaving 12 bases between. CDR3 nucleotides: TGTGCCAGCAGCGTAGCTACAGGTGTGGCTGGGGCCAACGTCCTGACTTTC. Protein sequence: CASSVATGVAGANVLTF.

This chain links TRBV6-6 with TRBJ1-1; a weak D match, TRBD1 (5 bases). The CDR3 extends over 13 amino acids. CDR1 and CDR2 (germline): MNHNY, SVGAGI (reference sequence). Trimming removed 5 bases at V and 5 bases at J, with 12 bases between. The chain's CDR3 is CASSQTGETEAFF. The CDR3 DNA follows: TGTGCCAGCAGTCAAACAGGCGAGACTGAAGCTTTCTTT.